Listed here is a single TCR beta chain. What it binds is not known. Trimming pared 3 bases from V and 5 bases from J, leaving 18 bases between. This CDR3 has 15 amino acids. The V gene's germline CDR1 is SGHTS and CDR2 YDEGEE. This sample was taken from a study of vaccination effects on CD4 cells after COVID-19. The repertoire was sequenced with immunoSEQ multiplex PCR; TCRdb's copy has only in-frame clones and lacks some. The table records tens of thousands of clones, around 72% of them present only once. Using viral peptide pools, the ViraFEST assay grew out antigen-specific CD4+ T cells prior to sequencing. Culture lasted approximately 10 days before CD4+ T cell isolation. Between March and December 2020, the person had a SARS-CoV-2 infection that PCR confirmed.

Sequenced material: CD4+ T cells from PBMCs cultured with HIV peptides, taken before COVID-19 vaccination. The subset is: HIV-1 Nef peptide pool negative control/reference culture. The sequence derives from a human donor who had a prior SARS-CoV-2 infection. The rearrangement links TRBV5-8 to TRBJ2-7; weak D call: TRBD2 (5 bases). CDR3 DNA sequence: TGTGCCAGCAGCTCAATTTCTGCTAGCCGCGACGAGCAGTACTTC. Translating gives CASSSISASRDEQYF.